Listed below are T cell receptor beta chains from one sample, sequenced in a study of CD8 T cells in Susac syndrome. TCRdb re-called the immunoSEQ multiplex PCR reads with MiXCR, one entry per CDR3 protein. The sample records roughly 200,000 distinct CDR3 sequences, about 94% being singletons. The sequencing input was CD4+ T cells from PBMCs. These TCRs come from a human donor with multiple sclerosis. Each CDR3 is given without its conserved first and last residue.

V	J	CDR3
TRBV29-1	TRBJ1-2	SVEAVPGSGYT
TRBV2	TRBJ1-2	ASRVDRGNGYT
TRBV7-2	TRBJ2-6	ASSPSSSGANVLT
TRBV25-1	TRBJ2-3	ASSGGLAGGRLTDTQY
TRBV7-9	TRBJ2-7	ASSLALGQGGYEQY
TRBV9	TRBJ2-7	ASSVRSGPPSEQY
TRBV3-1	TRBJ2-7	ASSQYNSFYEQY
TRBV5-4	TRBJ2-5	ASTKEETQY
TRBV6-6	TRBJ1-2	AIPAGASGGYT
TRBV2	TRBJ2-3	ASSDRGLTDTQY
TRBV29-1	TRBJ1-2	SVEGGSRDRRRGGYT
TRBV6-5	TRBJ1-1	ASSPLGQGITEAF
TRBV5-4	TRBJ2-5	ASSLRGEETQY
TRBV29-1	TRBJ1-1	SVRGGSWDTEAF
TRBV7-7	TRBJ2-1	ASSLSLPGQGGEQF
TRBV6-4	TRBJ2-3	ASSDRGFGDTQY
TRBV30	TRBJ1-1	AWRSGPEAF
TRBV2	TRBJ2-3	ASSARMPEDTQY
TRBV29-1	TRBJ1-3	SVTWTGGTSGNTIY
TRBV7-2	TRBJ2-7	ASSPEREQY
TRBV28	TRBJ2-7	ASRPLDLYEQY
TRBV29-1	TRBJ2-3	SVRGLGTDTQY
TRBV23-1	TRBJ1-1	ASSHPARGANTEAF
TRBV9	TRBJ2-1	ASSPPGLGNEQF
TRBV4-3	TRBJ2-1	ASSQGKGFGYNEQF
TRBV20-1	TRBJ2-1	SARSTVAGASNEQF
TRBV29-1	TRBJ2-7	SAMPGTDQYEQY
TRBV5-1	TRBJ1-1	ASSLGVGNTEAF
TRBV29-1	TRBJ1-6	SVRDRNNSPLH
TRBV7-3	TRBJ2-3	ASSLTASGGLRDTQY
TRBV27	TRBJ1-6	ASSRPSRGQGATPLH